These 17 T cell receptor beta chains were sequenced from one sample in a study of OX40 agonist ivuxolimab in advanced cancers. This table comes from immunoSEQ multiplex PCR, and its TCRdb copy is limited to in-frame clones, with some not included. This sample has some 62,000 clones, with approximately 86% found just once. Material: CD4+ or CD8+ T cells sorted from blood, obtained in a trial of the OX40 agonist ivuxolimab. Receptor source: an adult with an advanced solid tumor such as melanoma, head and neck, liver or kidney cancer.

In this sample, this clone turned up once. This chain connects TRBV5-6 to TRBJ2-7; D remains ambiguous. Germline-derived CDR1 and CDR2 are SGHDT and YYEEEE. Trimming shortened V by 0 bases and J by 1 base, and 5 bases separated the two germline ends. CDR3 length equals 13 residues. CDR3 sequence reads: CASSLGRSYEQYF. CDR3 nucleotides: TGTGCCAGCAGCTTGGGACGGTCCTACGAGCAGTACTTC.

The rearrangement uses TRBV4-2 and TRBJ1-3, with 7 positions matching TRBD1. The CDR3 runs to 15 residues. V was clipped by 4 bases and J by 0 bases; unmatched bases: 3. Germline CDR1 reads LGHNA; CDR2 reads YNFKEQ. The chain's CDR3 is CASSPTGASGNTIYF. CDR3 sequence (DNA): TGTGCCAGCAGCCCTACAGGGGCCTCTGGAAACACCATATATTTT.

This clone was counted a few times. The chain joins TRBV28 to TRBJ2-2; 7 nucleotides agree with TRBD2. The CDR3 extends over 15 amino acids. The junction had 8 bases not matched to a gene; V was cut back by 3 bases and J by 7 bases. Per germline, CDR1 MDHEN and CDR2 SYDVKM. The CDR3 loop is CASSFGGSRGGELFF. DNA for the CDR3: TGTGCCAGCAGTTTCGGCGGGAGTCGGGGCGGGGAGCTGTTTTTT.

The rearrangement uses TRBV21-1 and TRBJ2-1. TRBV21-1 is classified as a pseudogene. This CDR3 has 15 amino acids. CDR3 nucleotide sequence: TGTGCCAGCAGCATAGCTCAAGGGGGGTGGAATGAGCAGTTCTTC. The encoded protein is CASSIAQGGWNEQFF.

The rearrangement links TRBV5-1 to TRBJ2-3; a possible D gene is TRBD2 (6 bases). The CDR3 is made up of 14 amino acids. Trimming removed 3 bases at V and 4 bases at J, with 12 bases between. The V gene's germline CDR1 is SGHRS and CDR2 YFSETQ. For the CDR3, the DNA is TGCGCCAGCAGCTACGGGAGCAAGTCAGATACGCAGTATTTT. This gives the protein CASSYGSKSDTQYF. The full variable domain, in which reference TRBV5-1 and TRBJ2-3 provide the parts outside the CDR3, is KAGVTQTPRYLIKTRGQQVTLSCSPISGHRSVSWYQQTPGQGLQFLFEYFSETQRNKGNFPGRFSGRQFSNSRSEMNVSTLELGDSALYLCASSYGSKSDTQYFGPGTRLTVL.

CDR3 nucleotide sequence: TGTGCCAGCAGCTTAGGGGGGGACATTGTCTACGAGCAGTACTTC. Its protein is CASSLGGDIVYEQYF. V and J are TRBV7-2 and TRBJ2-7; tentatively, D is TRBD1 or TRBD2 (6 bases each). CDR3 length: 15 amino acids. Germline V gene data show CDR1 as SGHTA and CDR2 as FQGNSA. V shed 1 base and J shed 3 bases, with 13 bases lying between them. The whole variable domain, filled in from reference TRBV7-2 and TRBJ2-7, reads GAGVSQSPSNKVTEKGKDVELRCDPISGHTALYWYRQSLGQGLEFLIYFQGNSAPDKSGLPSDRFSAERTGGSVSTLTIQRTQQEDSAVYLCASSLGGDIVYEQYFGPGTRLTVT.

This chain joins TRBV6-5 and TRBJ2-7, with TRBD1 as a possible D gene (6 bases). V shed 5 bases and J shed 1 base, with 9 bases lying between them. This CDR3 is built from 13 residues. Germline V CDR1 and CDR2: MNHEY, SVGAGI. The CDR3 nucleotides are TGTGCCAGCAGTCCCGGACAGTCCTACGAGCAGTACTTC. Protein: CASSPGQSYEQYF.

The V gene is TRBV7-8, the J gene TRBJ2-2, with D possibly being TRBD2 (5 bases). The V and J ends lost 2 bases and 1 base respectively, with 8 bases between them. CDR1 SGHVS and CDR2 FQNEAQ come from the germline V gene. The CDR3 consists of 15 residues. For the CDR3, the DNA is TGTGCCAGCAGCTTACGGAGGATGAACACCGGGGAGCTGTTTTTT. Translated, it gives CASSLRRMNTGELFF.

This chain connects TRBV7-9 to TRBJ2-1; 11 nucleotides agree with TRBD2. The germline V gene encodes CDR1 SEHNR and CDR2 FQNEAQ (reference sequence). V dropped 8 bases and J dropped 2; count of bases not matched to a gene: 8. The CDR3 is made up of 16 amino acids. The CDR3 loop is CASGPGLAVPYNEQFF. In DNA, the CDR3 is TGTGCCAGCGGTCCGGGACTAGCGGTTCCCTACAATGAGCAGTTCTTC.

The rearrangement uses TRBV27 and TRBJ2-2, with 7 positions matching TRBD2. Trimming cost V 11 bases and J 4 bases; bases outside gene matches: 13. CDR1 MNHEY and CDR2 SMNVEV come from the germline V gene (reference sequence). This CDR3 region has 15 residues. The CDR3 DNA is TGTGCCGGAAAAAAACGGGGGAGGGTCACCGGGGAGCTGTTTTTT. Protein sequence: CAGKKRGRVTGELFF.

This rearrangement joins TRBV11-3 to TRBJ2-5; D remains ambiguous. Looked up from germline, CDR1 is SGHNT and CDR2 is YENEEA. The germline V and J ends were trimmed by 1 base and 4 bases, with 7 bases remaining between them. The CDR3 has 13 amino acids. CDR3 in DNA: TGTGCCAGCAGCTTAGGGGAAGGAGAGACCCAGTACTTC. As protein: CASSLGEGETQYF.

The chain employs TRBV5-1 and TRBJ2-7; the D is unclear. Per germline, CDR1 SGHRS and CDR2 YFSETQ. This CDR3 has 14 residues. V dropped 4 bases and J dropped 6 bases, with 17 bases sitting between them. The CDR3 nucleotides read TGCGCCAGCAGCCAAATAGGGCAAGCCGCCGAGCAGTACTTC. It encodes CASSQIGQAAEQYF.

The chain is built from TRBV11-3 and TRBJ1-5; weak D call: TRBD1 (6 bases). The CDR3 consists of 15 residues. V was cut by 2 bases and J by 5 bases, with 13 bases left in between. The germline gives CDR1 SGHNT, CDR2 YENEEA. The CDR3 DNA sequence: TGTGCCAGCAGCTTATCCAGGGGTTCGGATCAGCCCCAGCATTTT. Its protein is CASSLSRGSDQPQHF.

The chain carries TRBV11-3 and TRBJ2-3; D gene uncertain. CDR1 SGHNT and CDR2 YENEEA come from the germline V gene. Deletions cut 4 bases from V and 1 base from J, with 6 bases between. This CDR3 has 13 amino acids. In DNA form, the CDR3 reads TGTGCCAGCAGCTCAAGACGCACAGATACGCAGTATTTT. Protein product: CASSSRRTDTQYF.

This CDR3 is CASSPPTTYEQYF. The CDR3 bases are TGTGCCAGCAGCCCGCCCACCACCTACGAGCAGTACTTC. The rearrangement joins TRBV7-3 to TRBJ2-7; D gene unclear. The CDR3 has 13 amino acids. CDR1 is SGHTA, CDR2 FQGTGA, per germline. V lost 5 bases and J lost 2, with 10 bases in between.

The rearrangement joins TRBV19 to TRBJ1-6; D possibly corresponds to TRBD1 (6 bases). CDR1 and CDR2 (germline): LNHDA, SQIVND (reference sequence). This CDR3 spans 14 amino acids. With 5 bases removed from V and 9 bases from J, the gap between germline ends came to 14 bases. CDR3 DNA sequence: TGTGCCAGTAGTCACATACAGGGAGTTTCACCCCTCCACTTT. This translates into CASSHIQGVSPLHF.

The chain joins TRBV25-1 to TRBJ2-2; no definite D call. The germline gives CDR1 MGHDK, CDR2 SYGVNS. The CDR3 consists of 15 residues. V lost 9 bases and J lost 5, with 19 bases in between. CDR3 residues: CASTSGPGLTGELFF. DNA for the CDR3: TGTGCCAGTACCTCGGGCCCGGGTTTGACCGGGGAGCTGTTTTTT.